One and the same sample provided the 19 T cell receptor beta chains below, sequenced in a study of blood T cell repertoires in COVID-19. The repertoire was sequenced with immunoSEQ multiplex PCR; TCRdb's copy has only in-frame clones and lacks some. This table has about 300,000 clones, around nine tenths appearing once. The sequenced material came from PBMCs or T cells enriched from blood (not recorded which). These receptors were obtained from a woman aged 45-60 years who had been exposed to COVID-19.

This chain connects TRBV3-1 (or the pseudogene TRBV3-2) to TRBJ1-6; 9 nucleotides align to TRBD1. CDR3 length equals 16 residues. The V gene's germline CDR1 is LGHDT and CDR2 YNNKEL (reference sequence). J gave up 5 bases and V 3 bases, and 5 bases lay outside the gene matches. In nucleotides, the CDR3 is TGTGCCAGCAGCCATTCACAGGGGGCGAATAATTCACCCCTCCACTTT. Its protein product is CASSHSQGANNSPLHF.

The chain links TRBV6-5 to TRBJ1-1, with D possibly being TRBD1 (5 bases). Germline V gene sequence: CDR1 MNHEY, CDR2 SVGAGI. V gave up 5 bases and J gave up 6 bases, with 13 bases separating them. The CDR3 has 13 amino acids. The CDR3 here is CASSLTGISEAFF. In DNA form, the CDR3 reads TGTGCCAGCAGTCTCACAGGTATATCTGAAGCTTTCTTT.

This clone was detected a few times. The CDR3 DNA sequence: TGCGCCAGCAGCGGGACTACTACAGATACGCAGTATTTT. This translates into CASSGTTTDTQYF. The chain is built from TRBV5-1 and TRBJ2-3; 7 bases line up with TRBD2. The CDR3 contains 13 residues. The germline V gene has CDR1 SGHRS and CDR2 YFSETQ. V trimming: 4 bases; J trimming: 3 bases; junction bases outside the gene matches: 2.

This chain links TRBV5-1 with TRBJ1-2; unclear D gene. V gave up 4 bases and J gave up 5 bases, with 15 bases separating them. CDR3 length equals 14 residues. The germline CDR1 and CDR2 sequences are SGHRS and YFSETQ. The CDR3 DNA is TGCGCCAGCAGCCCCGATGGAGGGATATATGGCTACACCTTC. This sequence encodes CASSPDGGIYGYTF.

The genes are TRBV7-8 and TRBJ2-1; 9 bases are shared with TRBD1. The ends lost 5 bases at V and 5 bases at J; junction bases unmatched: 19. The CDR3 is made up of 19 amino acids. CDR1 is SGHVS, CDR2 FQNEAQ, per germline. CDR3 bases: TGTGCCAGCAGCGCCCGTATCACAAGCGGGACAGGGTTCCACAATGAGCAGTTCTTC. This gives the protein CASSARITSGTGFHNEQFF.

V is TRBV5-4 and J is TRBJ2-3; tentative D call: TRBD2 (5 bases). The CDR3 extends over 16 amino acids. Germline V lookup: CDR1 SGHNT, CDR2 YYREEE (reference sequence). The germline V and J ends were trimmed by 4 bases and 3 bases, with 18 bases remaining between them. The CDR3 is CASSPDLRGGTDTQYF. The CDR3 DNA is TGTGCCAGCAGCCCGGACCTCCGGGGTGGGACAGATACGCAGTATTTT. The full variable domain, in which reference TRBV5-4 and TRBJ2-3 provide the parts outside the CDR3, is ETGVTQSPTHLIKTRGQQVTLRCSSQSGHNTVSWYQQALGQGPQFIFQYYREEENGRGNFPPRFSGLQFPNYSSELNVNALELDDSALYLCASSPDLRGGTDTQYFGPGTRLTVL.

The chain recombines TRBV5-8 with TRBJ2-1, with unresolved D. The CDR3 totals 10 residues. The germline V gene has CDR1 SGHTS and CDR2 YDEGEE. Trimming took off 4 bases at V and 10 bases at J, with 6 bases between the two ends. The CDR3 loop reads CASSVVEQFF. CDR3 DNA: TGTGCCAGCAGCGTCGTCGAGCAGTTCTTC. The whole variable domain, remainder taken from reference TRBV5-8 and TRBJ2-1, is EAGVTQSPTHLIKTRGQQATLRCSPISGHTSVYWYQQALGLGLQFLLWYDEGEERNRGNFPPRFSGRQFPNYSSELNVNALELEDSALYLCASSVVEQFFGPGTRLTVL.

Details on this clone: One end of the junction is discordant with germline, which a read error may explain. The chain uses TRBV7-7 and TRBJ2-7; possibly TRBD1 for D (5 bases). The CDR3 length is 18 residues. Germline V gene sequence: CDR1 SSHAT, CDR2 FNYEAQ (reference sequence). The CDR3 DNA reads TGTGCTAGCAGCTTACGGAAAGTGCAGGGTCGTCCCTCCTACGAGCAGTACTTC. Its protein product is CASSLRKVQGRPSYEQYF.

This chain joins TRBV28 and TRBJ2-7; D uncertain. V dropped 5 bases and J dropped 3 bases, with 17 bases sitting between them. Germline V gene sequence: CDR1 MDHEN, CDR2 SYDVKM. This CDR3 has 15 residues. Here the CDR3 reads CASSPSGVGHYEQYF. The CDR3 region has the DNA TGTGCCAGCAGTCCCTCGGGTGTCGGCCACTACGAGCAGTACTTC.

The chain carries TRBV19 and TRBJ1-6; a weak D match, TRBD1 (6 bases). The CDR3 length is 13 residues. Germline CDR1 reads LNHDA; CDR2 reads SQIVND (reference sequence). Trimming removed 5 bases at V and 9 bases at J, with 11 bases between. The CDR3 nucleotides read TGTGCCAGTAGTCAGGGGTGGGGTTCACCCCTCCACTTT. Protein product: CASSQGWGSPLHF. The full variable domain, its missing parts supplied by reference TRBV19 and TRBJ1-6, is DGGITQSPKYLFRKEGQNVTLSCEQNLNHDAMYWYRQDPGQGLRLIYYSQIVNDFQKGDIAEGYSVSREKKESFPLTVTSAQKNPTAFYLCASSQGWGSPLHFGNGTRLTVT.

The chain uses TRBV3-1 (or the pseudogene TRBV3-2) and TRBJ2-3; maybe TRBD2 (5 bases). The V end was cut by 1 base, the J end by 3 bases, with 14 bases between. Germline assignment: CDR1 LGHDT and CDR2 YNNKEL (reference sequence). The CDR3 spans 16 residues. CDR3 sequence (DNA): TGTGCCAGCAGCCAAGGGACTCTTTCGTTGACAGATACGCAGTATTTT. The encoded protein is CASSQGTLSLTDTQYF.

The CDR3 here is CSARQGPEAFF. The CDR3 DNA sequence: TGCAGCGCCAGACAGGGTCCTGAAGCTTTCTTT. The chain employs TRBV29-1 and TRBJ1-1; 7 bases agree with TRBD1. The CDR3 runs to 11 residues. The V segment lost 7 bases and the J segment 6 bases; nucleotides outside the gene matches: 5. Germline V gives CDR1 SQVTM, CDR2 ANQGSEA.

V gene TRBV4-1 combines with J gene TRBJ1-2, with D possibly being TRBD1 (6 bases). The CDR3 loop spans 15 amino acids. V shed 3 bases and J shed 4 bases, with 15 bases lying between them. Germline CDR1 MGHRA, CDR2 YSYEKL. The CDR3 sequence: CASSQRTDEFYGYTF. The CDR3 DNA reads TGCGCCAGCAGCCAGAGGACAGACGAATTCTATGGCTACACCTTC.

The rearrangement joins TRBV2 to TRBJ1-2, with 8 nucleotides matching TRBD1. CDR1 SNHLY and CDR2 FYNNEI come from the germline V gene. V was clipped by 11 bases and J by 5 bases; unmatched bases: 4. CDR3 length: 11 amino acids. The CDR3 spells CASDREYGYTF. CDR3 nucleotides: TGTGCCTCGGACAGGGAGTATGGCTACACCTTC.

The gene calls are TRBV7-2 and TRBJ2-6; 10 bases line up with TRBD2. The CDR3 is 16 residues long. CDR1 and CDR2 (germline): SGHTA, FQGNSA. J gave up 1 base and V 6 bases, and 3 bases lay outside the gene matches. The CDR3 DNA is TGTGCCAGCAGACCTAGCGGGGGATCTGGGGCCAACGTCCTGACTTTC. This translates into CASRPSGGSGANVLTF.

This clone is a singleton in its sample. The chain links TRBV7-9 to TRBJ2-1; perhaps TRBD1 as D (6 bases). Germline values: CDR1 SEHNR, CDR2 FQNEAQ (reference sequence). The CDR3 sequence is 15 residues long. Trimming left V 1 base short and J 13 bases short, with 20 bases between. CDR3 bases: TGTGCCAGCAGCTTAGAAGGACAGTTTGGGACACCCCAGTTCTTC. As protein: CASSLEGQFGTPQFF.

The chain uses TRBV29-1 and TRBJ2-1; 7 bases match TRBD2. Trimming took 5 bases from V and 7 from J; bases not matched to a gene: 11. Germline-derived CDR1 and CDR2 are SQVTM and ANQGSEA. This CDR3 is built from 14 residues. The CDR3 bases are TGCAGCGTTCCCTCGGGGGGTTGGGGTAATGAGCAGTTCTTC. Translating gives CSVPSGGWGNEQFF.

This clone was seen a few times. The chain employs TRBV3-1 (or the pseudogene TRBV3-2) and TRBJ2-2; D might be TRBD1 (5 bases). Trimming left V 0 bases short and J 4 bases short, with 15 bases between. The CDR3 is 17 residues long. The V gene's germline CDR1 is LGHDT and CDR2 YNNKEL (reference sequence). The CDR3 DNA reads TGTGCCAGCAGCCAAGAATCAGGGATTAGGGGCACCGGGGAGCTGTTTTTT. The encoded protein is CASSQESGIRGTGELFF.

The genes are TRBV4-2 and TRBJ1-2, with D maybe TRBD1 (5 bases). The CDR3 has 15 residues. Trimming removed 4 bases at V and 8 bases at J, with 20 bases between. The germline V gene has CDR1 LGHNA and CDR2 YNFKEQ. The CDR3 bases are TGTGCCAGCAGCCCACGGGGGGGTTCCGAGGACGGCTACACCTTC. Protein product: CASSPRGGSEDGYTF.